The TCR beta chain described here comes from a study of T cells in Graves' hyperthyroidism and ophthalmopathy. Study-level results: Among thyroid clonotypes expanded above 0.001, most also appeared in blood.

V was clipped by 3 bases and J by 7 bases; unmatched bases: 13. The length of the CDR3 is 17 residues. Stable disease denoted Graves' hyperthyroidism without ophthalmopathy progression within 18 months. Newly diagnosed hyperthyroidism patients aged 18 to 65 years had disease lasting under 2 months. For the diagnoses, clinical symptoms, serum thyroxine and TRAb, thyroid ultrasound and orbital computed tomography were used. Authors of the study amplified TCR beta CDR3 regions from RNA transcripts. The primer set for the first-round RT-PCR of the TCR CDR3 was HTBI. MiXCR, run by TCRdb on the multiplex PCR reads, gives a single entry per CDR3 protein. The repertoire holds about 380,000 distinct CDR3 sequences, with around 13% as singletons. In its sample, this clonotype was seen many times. Its antigen is currently unknown.

V gene TRBV12-3 or TRBV12-4 combines with J gene TRBJ1-2; 11 nucleotides agree with TRBD1. Sequencing used blood. This clonotype was sampled from a woman in her sixties or seventies with Graves' hyperthyroidism. The CDR3 DNA follows: TGTGCCAGCAGTTTTTGGACAGGGGGCCGGCGGTTAGGTGGCTACACCTTC. It is translated as CASSFWTGGRRLGGYTF.